This T cell receptor beta chain emerged from a study of OX40 agonist ivuxolimab in advanced cancers. This clone was seen only a few times. Its cognate antigen is unknown. The data were produced by immunoSEQ multiplex PCR, yet TCRdb's version contains in-frame clones alone and is incomplete. The sample holds approximately 54,000 clones, 85% to 90% seen once. Regarding the study as a whole: Expanded peripheral T cell antigen specificity was not determined. Low normalized T-cell clonal expansion was additionally recorded for some nonresponders.

This CDR3 spans 14 amino acids. Germline CDR1 reads MNHNS; CDR2 reads SASEGT. Germline trimming cut 7 bases from V and 0 bases from J; bases unmatched to any gene: 2. Sample: CD4+ or CD8+ T cells sorted from blood, taken in a trial of the OX40 agonist ivuxolimab. V and J are TRBV6-1 and TRBJ2-2, with 7 bases identical to TRBD1. This clonotype originated in an adult with an advanced solid tumor such as melanoma, head and neck, liver or kidney cancer. The CDR3 loop reads CASKGQTNTGELFF. The CDR3, as DNA: TGTGCCAGCAAGGGACAGACGAACACCGGGGAGCTGTTTTTT.